This TCR beta chain stems from a study of cytomegalovirus exposure and HLA in healthy donors. Sampled while nominally healthy, donors likely had unrecorded immune exposures. CDR1 and CDR2 (germline): MNHEY, SMNVEV (reference sequence). Trimming took 3 bases from V and 2 from J, leaving 7 bases between them. The CDR3 is 13 amino acids. The PCR employed 60 Vbeta primers together with 13 Jbeta primers. Using immunoSEQ multiplex PCR, the repertoire was profiled, and TCRdb retains in-frame clones only, with some absent. The profile covers some 180,000 clones, with about 86% appearing a single time and less than 2% taken by the ten largest.

The gene calls are TRBV27 and TRBJ1-1; D is unresolved. The sample taken for sequencing was PBMCs. The source of this sequence is a middle-aged man in good health and CMV-seropositive. The CDR3 spells CASSFQANTEAFF. The CDR3 region has the DNA TGTGCCAGCAGTTTCCAGGCTAACACTGAAGCTTTCTTT.